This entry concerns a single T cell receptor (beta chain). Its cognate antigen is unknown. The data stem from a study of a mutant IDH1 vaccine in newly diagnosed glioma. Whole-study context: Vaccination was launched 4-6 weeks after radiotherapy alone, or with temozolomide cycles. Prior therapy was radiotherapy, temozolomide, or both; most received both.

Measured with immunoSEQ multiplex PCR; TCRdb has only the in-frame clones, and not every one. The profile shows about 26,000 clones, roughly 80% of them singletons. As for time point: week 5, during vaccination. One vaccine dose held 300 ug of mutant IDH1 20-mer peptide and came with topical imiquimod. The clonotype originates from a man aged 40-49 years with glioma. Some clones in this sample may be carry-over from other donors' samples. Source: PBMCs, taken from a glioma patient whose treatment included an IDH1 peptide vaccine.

In nucleotides, the CDR3 is TGTGCCTGGAGTGTACAGACAGGAGGAATCTACGAGCAGTACTTC. Its protein is CAWSVQTGGIYEQYF. The gene calls are TRBV30 and TRBJ2-7, with D tentatively TRBD1 (6 bases). Germline loops: CDR1 GTSNPN, CDR2 SVGIG (reference sequence). V lost 0 bases, J lost 3 bases, and 15 bases lay in between. CDR3 size: 15 residues.